This T cell receptor beta chain was identified in a study of regulatory and conventional T cells in RAG deficiency. Study-wide findings and caveats: Shorter CDR3s in all patient subsets; >85% Treg-Tconv overlap in Omenn. In Omenn syndrome, sorted "Tregs" may be peripherally activated cells. Omenn syndrome and CID/AS patients had 85 to 100-fold fewer unique Treg TCR beta sequences, versus 8 to 10-fold elsewhere.

As for this clone: The antigen is unknown.

Repertoires were generated with immunoSEQ multiplex PCR, while TCRdb's copy carries only in-frame clones and drops some. The sample lists some 30,000 clones, 90% to 96% occurring once. Genomic DNA came from blood conventional CD4+ T cells gated CD25-low CD127-high. This sample was also put to use in a study of regulatory T cells. That work adds: The primer mix had 52 TRBV and 13 TRBJ primers.

This clonotype was obtained from a human donor in good health. Sequencing used CD25- CD4+ T cells sorted from blood.

In DNA form, the CDR3 reads TGTGCCTGGAGTAGACAGGGGAATCAGCCCCAGCATTTT. The encoded protein is CAWSRQGNQPQHF. The V gene is TRBV30, the J gene TRBJ1-5; 8 nucleotides match TRBD1. Germline CDR1 reads GTSNPN; CDR2 reads SVGIG (reference sequence). This CDR3 has 13 residues. V shed 2 bases and J 4 bases; nucleotides not matched to a gene: 1.